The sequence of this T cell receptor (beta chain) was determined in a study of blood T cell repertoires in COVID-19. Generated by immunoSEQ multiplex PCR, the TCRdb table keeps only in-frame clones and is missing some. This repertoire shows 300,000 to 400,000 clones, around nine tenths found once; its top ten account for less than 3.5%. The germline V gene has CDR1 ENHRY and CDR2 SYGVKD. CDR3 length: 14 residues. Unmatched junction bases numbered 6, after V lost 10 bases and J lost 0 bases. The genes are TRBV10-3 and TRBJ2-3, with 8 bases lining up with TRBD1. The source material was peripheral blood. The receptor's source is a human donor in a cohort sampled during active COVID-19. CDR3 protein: CATSGQGSTDTQYF. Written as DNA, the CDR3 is TGTGCCACCTCTGGACAGGGAAGCACAGATACGCAGTATTTT.